This T cell receptor beta chain was identified in a study of blood T cell repertoires in COVID-19. Study summary: Collection of acute and convalescent COVID-19 samples took place in the United States, Italy and Spain. Sample material is recorded as cDNA or gDNA derived from T cells, B-cell-depleted T cells, or PBMCs.

Authors' methods: From reference gene primer amplification, estimates of nucleated cell counts were derived. Profiled with immunoSEQ multiplex PCR; TCRdb holds only in-frame clones, not every one. The V and J calls and clone size are taken from that table; D and trimming were inferred from the DNA. This table has hundreds of thousands of clones, 85% to 90% appearing once. The trim removed 4 bases at V and 7 bases at J, leaving 13 bases unmatched. CDR3 length: 15 residues. Germline V CDR1 and CDR2: SGHRS, YFSETQ. The material sequenced was peripheral blood. The chain uses TRBV5-1 and TRBJ2-7; TRBD2 agrees at 8 bases. The receptor's source is a human donor in a cohort sampled during active COVID-19. CDR3 in amino acids: CASSVTGTRAKEQYF. Here the CDR3 DNA reads TGCGCCAGCAGCGTAACCGGGACTAGGGCTAAAGAGCAGTACTTC.